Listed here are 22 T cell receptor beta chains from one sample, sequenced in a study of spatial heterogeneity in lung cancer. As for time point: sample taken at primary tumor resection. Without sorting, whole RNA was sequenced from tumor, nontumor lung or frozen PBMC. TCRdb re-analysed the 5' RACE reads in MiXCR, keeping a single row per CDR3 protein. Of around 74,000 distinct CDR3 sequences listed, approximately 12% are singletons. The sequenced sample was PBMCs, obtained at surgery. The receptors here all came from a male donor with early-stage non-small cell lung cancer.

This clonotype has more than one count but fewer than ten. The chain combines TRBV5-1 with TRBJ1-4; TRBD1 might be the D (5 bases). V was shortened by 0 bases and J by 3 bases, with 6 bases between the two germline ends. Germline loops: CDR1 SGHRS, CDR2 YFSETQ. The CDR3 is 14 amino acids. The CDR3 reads CASSLGTSNEKLFF. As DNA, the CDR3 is TGCGCCAGCAGCTTGGGGACATCTAATGAAAAACTGTTTTTT.

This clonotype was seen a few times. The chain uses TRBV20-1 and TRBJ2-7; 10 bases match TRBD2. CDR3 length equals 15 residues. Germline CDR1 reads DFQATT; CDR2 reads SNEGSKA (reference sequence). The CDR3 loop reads CSVSSSGRGSYEQYF. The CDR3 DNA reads TGCAGCGTCAGTTCTAGCGGGAGAGGTTCCTACGAGCAGTACTTC.

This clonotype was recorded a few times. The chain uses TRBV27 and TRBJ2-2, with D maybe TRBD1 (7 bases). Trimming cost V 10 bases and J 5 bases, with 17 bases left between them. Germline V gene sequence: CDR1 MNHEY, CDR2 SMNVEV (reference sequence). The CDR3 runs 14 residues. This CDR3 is CATHYRGGTGELFF. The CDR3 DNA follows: TGTGCCACACACTACAGGGGAGGTACCGGGGAGCTGTTTTTT.

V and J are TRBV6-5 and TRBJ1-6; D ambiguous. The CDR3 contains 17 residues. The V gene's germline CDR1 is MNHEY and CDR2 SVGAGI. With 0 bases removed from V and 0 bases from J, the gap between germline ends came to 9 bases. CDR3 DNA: TGTGCCAGCAGTTACTCGAGGAGCGGCTCCTATAATTCACCCCTCCACTTT. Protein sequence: CASSYSRSGSYNSPLHF.

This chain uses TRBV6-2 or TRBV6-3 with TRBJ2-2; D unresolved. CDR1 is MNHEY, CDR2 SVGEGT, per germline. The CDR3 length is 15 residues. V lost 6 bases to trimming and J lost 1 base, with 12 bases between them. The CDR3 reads CASRLSLGNTGELFF. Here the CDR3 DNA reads TGTGCCAGCAGACTATCTTTGGGGAACACCGGGGAGCTGTTTTTT.

CDR3 bases: TGTGCCAGCCGAGACAGGATCTCTGGAAACACCATATATTTT. Its protein product is CASRDRISGNTIYF. V gene TRBV25-1 combines with J gene TRBJ1-3; tentatively, D is TRBD1 (6 bases). The V gene's germline CDR1 is MGHDK and CDR2 SYGVNS. V lost 8 bases, J lost 0 bases, and 11 bases lay in between. The CDR3 sequence is 14 residues long.

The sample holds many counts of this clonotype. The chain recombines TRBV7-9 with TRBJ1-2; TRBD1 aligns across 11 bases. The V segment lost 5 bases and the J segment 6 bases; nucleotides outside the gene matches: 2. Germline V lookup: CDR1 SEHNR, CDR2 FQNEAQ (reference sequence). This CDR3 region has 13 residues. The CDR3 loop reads CASSRTGGDGYTF. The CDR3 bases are TGTGCCAGCAGCCGGACAGGGGGCGATGGCTACACCTTC.

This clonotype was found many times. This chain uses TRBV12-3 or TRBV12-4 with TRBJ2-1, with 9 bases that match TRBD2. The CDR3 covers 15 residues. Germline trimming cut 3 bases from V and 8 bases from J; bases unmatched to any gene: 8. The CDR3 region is CASSLVAGAIDEQFF. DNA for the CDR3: TGTGCCAGCAGTTTGGTAGCGGGAGCGATAGATGAGCAGTTCTTC.

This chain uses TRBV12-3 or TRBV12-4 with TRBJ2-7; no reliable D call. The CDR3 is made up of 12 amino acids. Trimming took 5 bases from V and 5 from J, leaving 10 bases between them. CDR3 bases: TGTGCCAGCAGTAGATGCAGAAACGAGCAGTACTTC. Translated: CASSRCRNEQYF.

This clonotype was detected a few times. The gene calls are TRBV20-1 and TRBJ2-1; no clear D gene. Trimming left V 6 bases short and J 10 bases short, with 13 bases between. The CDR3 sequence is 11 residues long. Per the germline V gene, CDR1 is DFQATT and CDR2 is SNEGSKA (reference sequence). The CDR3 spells CSAKQAAEQFF. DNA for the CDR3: TGCAGTGCGAAGCAGGCGGCAGAGCAGTTCTTC.

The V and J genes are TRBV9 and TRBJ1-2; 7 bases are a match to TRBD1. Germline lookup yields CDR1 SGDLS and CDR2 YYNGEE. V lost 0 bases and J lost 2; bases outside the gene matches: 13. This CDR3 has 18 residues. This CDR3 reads CASSVGEEQGIGNYGYTF. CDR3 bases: TGTGCCAGCAGCGTAGGGGAGGAACAGGGGATAGGAAACTATGGCTACACCTTC.

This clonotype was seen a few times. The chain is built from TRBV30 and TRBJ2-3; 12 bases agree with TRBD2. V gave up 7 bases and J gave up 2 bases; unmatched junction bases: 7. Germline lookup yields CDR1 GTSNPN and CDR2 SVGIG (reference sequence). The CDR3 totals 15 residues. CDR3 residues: CASGLAGSSTDTQYF. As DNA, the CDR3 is TGTGCCTCTGGACTAGCGGGAAGTTCCACAGATACGCAGTATTTT.

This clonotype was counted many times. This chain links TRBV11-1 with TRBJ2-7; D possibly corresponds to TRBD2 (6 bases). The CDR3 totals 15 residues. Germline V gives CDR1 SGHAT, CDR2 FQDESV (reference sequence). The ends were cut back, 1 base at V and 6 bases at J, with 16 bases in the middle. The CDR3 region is CASSLGANAGTEQYF. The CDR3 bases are TGTGCCAGCAGCTTAGGAGCTAACGCGGGAACCGAGCAGTACTTC. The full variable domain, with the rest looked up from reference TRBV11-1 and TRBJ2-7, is EAEVAQSPRYKITEKSQAVAFWCDPISGHATLYWYRQILGQGPELLVQFQDESVVDDSQLPKDRFSAERLKGVDSTLKIQPAELGDSAMYLCASSLGANAGTEQYFGPGTRLTVT.

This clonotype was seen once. The CDR3 sequence: CSVEARTGATYEQYF. The CDR3 DNA is TGCAGCGTTGAAGCGCGGACAGGGGCCACCTACGAGCAGTACTTC. The J gene is TRBJ2-7, the V gene TRBV29-1, with 9 positions matching TRBD1. V dropped 1 base and J dropped 2; count of bases not matched to a gene: 6. The CDR3 is 15 amino acids. Germline assignment: CDR1 SQVTM and CDR2 ANQGSEA.

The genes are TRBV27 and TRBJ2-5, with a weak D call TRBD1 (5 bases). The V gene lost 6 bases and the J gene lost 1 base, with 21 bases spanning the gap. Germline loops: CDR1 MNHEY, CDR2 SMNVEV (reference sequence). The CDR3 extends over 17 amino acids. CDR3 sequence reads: CASSRLENRYRQETQYF. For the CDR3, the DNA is TGTGCCAGCAGCCGACTTGAGAACAGGTATCGCCAAGAGACCCAGTACTTC.

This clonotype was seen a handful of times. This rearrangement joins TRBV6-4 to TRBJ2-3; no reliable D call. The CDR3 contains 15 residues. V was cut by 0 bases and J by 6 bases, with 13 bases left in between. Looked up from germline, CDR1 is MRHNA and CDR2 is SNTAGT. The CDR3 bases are TGTGCCAGCAGTGACTCCTTGGCACCTGAGGATACGCAGTATTTT. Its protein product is CASSDSLAPEDTQYF.

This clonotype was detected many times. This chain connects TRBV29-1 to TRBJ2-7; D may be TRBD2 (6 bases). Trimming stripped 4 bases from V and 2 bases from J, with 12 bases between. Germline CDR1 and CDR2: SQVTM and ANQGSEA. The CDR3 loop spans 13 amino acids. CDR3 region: CSVGVRGTYEQYF. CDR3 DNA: TGCAGCGTTGGTGTACGGGGGACCTACGAGCAGTACTTC.

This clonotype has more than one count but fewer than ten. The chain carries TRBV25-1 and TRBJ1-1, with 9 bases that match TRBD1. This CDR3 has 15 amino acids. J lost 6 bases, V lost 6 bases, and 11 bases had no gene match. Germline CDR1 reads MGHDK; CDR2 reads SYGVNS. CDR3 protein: CASSPPNRGLAEAFF. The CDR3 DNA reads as TGTGCCAGCAGCCCACCGAACAGGGGGCTGGCTGAAGCTTTCTTT.

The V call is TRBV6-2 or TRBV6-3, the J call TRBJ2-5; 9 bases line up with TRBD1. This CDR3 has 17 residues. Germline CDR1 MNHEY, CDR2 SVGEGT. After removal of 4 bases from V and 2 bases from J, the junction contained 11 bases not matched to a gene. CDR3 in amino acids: CASSSVSGTGIQETQYF. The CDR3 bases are TGTGCCAGCAGTTCAGTGTCTGGGACAGGGATTCAAGAGACCCAGTACTTC.

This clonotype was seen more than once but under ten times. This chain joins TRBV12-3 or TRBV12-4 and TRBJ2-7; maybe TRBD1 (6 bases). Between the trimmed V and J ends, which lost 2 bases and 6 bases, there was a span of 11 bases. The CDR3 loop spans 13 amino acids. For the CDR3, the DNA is TGTGCCAGCAGTTTAAGGGGGTTGCGCGAGCAGTACTTC. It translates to CASSLRGLREQYF.

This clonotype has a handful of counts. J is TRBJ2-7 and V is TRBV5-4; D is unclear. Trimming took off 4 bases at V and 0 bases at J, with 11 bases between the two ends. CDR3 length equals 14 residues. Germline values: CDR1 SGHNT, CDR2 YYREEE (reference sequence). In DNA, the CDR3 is TGTGCCAGCAGCCTCGACTGGGGCTCCTACGAGCAGTACTTC. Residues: CASSLDWGSYEQYF.

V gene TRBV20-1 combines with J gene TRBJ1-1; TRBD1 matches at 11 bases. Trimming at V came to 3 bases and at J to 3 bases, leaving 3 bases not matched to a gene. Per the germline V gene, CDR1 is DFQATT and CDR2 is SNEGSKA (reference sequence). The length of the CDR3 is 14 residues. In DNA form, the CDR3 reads TGCAGTGCTAGTCGGGACAGGGGGTACACTGAAGCTTTCTTT. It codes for CSASRDRGYTEAFF.